This is a list of T cell receptor beta chains from one sample in a study of Graves' ophthalmopathy and Graves' hyperthyroidism. TCRdb reprocessed the multiplex PCR reads with MiXCR, giving one entry per CDR3 protein. The table records about 210,000 distinct CDR3 sequences, 25% to 35% of them present only once. Specimen: peripheral blood. The receptor set was obtained from a man between 45 and 60 years old with Graves' ophthalmopathy. The CDR3 runs from the conserved cysteine through the conserved F or W. The D gene is left open where the match is weak. Size tells how often a clone was seen (once, few, many) or the class of an expanded clone, and some rows leave it out.

cdr3_nt cdr3_aa cdr3_length d_call clone_size j_call v_call
TGCGCCAGCAGCAGAGGGGACCTTGAAGAGACCCAGTACTTC CASSRGDLEETQYF 14 . many TRBJ2-5 TRBV5-1
TGTGCCAGCAGCGACCCCGGGACAGGGCAACACGAGCAGTACTTC CASSDPGTGQHEQYF 15 TRBD1 . TRBJ2-7 TRBV7-3
TGCGCCAGCAGCGCCGGACTAGCGGGGGCAACCCAAGAGACCCAGTACTTC CASSAGLAGATQETQYF 17 TRBD2 . TRBJ2-5 TRBV5-1
TGTGCCAGCAGTTTCGGGACTAGCGGAGGCTACGAGCAGTACTTC CASSFGTSGGYEQYF 15 TRBD2 many TRBJ2-7 TRBV27
TGTGCCAGCGCAGAACCGGGACAGGGTTACGAGCAGTACTTC CASAEPGQGYEQYF 14 TRBD1 . TRBJ2-7 TRBV6-1
TGCGCCAGCAGCCGGGGGACGGGCGACTCCTACGAGCAGTACTTC CASSRGTGDSYEQYF 15 . many TRBJ2-7 TRBV5-1
TGCGCCAGCAGCTTGAGTGGGACGGTCAACGAGCAGTACTTC CASSLSGTVNEQYF 14 . once TRBJ2-7 TRBV5-1
TGTGCCAGCACTTCCAACTACGAGCAGTACTTC CASTSNYEQYF 11 . many TRBJ2-7 TRBV2
TGTGCCAGCAGCCAAGGAGGGGGTCAAGAGAAATACGAGCAGTACTTC CASSQGGGQEKYEQYF 16 . many TRBJ2-7 TRBV3-1
TGTGCCAGCAGTTTATCCGGGAACCTTAACTATGGCTACACCTTC CASSLSGNLNYGYTF 15 . many TRBJ1-2 TRBV28
TGCAGCGTTGATCGGGGTAGGGGAACCTACGAGCAGTACTTC CSVDRGRGTYEQYF 14 . many TRBJ2-7 TRBV29-1
TGTGCCAGCCCGCCGCCCCACAGCACCTACGAGCAGTACTTC CASPPPHSTYEQYF 14 . few TRBJ2-7 TRBV19
TGTGCCAGCAGTTTACCGCTCCGGACAGGATCCGGGGAGCTGTTTTTT CASSLPLRTGSGELFF 16 TRBD1 . TRBJ2-2 TRBV28
TGTGCCAGCAGGGAAGACTTGGCGAACACTGAAGCTTTCTTT CASREDLANTEAFF 14 . many TRBJ1-1 TRBV28
TGTGCCAGCAGTTTAAGATTAGGGCAGGGAGAGCAGTACTTC CASSLRLGQGEQYF 14 . . TRBJ2-7 TRBV12-3/TRBV12-4
TGTGCCAGCACACGTCCAGGACAAGAGACCCAGTACTTC CASTRPGQETQYF 13 . many TRBJ2-5 TRBV7-2
TGTGCCAGCAGTGAAACGACCGGGACAGAGAACACTGAAGCTTTCTTT CASSETTGTENTEAFF 16 TRBD1 many TRBJ1-1 TRBV6-1
TGTGCCAGCAGCACAGCACAGGGGGGGAACACCGGGGAGCTGTTTTTT CASSTAQGGNTGELFF 16 TRBD1 many TRBJ2-2 TRBV11-1
TGCAGCGTTGCTTTAGGGAGTGGCCAGCCCCAGCATTTT CSVALGSGQPQHF 13 . many TRBJ1-5 TRBV29-1
TGTGCCATCGGGGGGACTGGAAACACCATATATTTT CAIGGTGNTIYF 12 . many TRBJ1-3 TRBV10-3
TGTGCCGGATCGGGGTTGTTCGGTCAGCCCCAGCATTTT CAGSGLFGQPQHF 13 . . TRBJ1-5 TRBV6-1
TGTGCCAGCAGCTTAGCCGCAATCGGGTCCTATGGCTACACCTTC CASSLAAIGSYGYTF 15 . few TRBJ1-2 TRBV7-2
TGTGCCAGCAGTTACTCGCCTAGCGGGAGCTCCTACGAGCAGTACTTC CASSYSPSGSSYEQYF 16 TRBD2 many TRBJ2-7 TRBV6-6
TGTGCCAGCGGGACAACCCCCTCCTACGAGCAGTACTTC CASGTTPSYEQYF 13 . many TRBJ2-7 TRBV28
TGTGCCATCAGTGACTCCAATGAGGAGACCCAGTACTTC CAISDSNEETQYF 13 . many TRBJ2-5 TRBV10-3
TGTGCCAGCAGTTTGGTTGGGGGCGCCAAAAACATTCAGTACTTC CASSLVGGAKNIQYF 15 . many TRBJ2-4 TRBV12-3/TRBV12-4
TGTGCCAGCAGTCCCCGACTAGCCTATAGCAACTACGAGCAGTACTTC CASSPRLAYSNYEQYF 16 TRBD2 many TRBJ2-7 TRBV12-3/TRBV12-4
TGTGCCAGCAGCCACGCCAAGCTCGGTGGAGGAGGCGCCCTCCGCGAGCAGTACTTC CASSHAKLGGGGALREQYF 19 . . TRBJ2-7 TRBV7-2
TGTGCCTGGAGTGTAATAGCAGGGGAGACTGAAGCTTTCTTT CAWSVIAGETEAFF 14 . many TRBJ1-1 TRBV30
TGTGCCAGCAGCCAACCAGGGGGCACCGGGGAGCTGTTTTTT CASSQPGGTGELFF 14 TRBD1 many TRBJ2-2 TRBV3-1
TGTGCCAGCAGCCAAAGGACCACCCAAGAGACCCAGTACTTC CASSQRTTQETQYF 14 . . TRBJ2-5 TRBV6-1
TGTGCCAGCAGCCACTCCGGCCAGAACACTGAAGCTTTCTTT CASSHSGQNTEAFF 14 . many TRBJ1-1 TRBV11-2
TGTGCCAGCAGTTACCCAGGTTCCACTGAAGCTTTCTTT CASSYPGSTEAFF 13 . . TRBJ1-1 TRBV6-5
TGTGCCAGCAGCTTGGACTCCCCCTATGGCTACACCTTC CASSLDSPYGYTF 13 . many TRBJ1-2 TRBV7-2
TGTGCCAGCAGCTTAGTTGACAGGGTCGCCTATAATTCACCCCTCCACTTT CASSLVDRVAYNSPLHF 17 TRBD1 . TRBJ1-6 TRBV7-2
TGTGCCAGTAGTTCAGGACCCGAGCAGTACTTC CASSSGPEQYF 11 . many TRBJ2-7 TRBV19
TGTGCTGGGGTTGCGAACACTGAAGCTTTCTTT CAGVANTEAFF 11 . . TRBJ1-1 TRBV12-5
TGTGCCAGCAGCTTAGTCGGCATAAACACTGAAGCTTTCTTT CASSLVGINTEAFF 14 . many TRBJ1-1 TRBV7-2
TGTGCCTGGAGTGTACGTGAGACCCAGTACTTC CAWSVRETQYF 11 . many TRBJ2-5 TRBV30
TGCAGTGCTAGAGAGCCTCAGCGGACTGAAGCTTTCTTT CSAREPQRTEAFF 13 . . TRBJ1-1 TRBV20-1
TGTGCCACCAGTTCGGTGGGGACCGGGGAGCTGTTTTTT CATSSVGTGELFF 13 . many TRBJ2-2 TRBV24-1
TGTGCCAGCAGCCCCCTAGCCAACCTAGCCAAAAACATTCAGTACTTC CASSPLANLAKNIQYF 16 . many TRBJ2-4 TRBV7-9
TGTGCCAGCAGCGTAGGGCGGATCCCCGAAGAGACCCAGTACTTC CASSVGRIPEETQYF 15 . many TRBJ2-5 TRBV9
TGCGCCAGCAGCCAGAGGGGAGGAGACACCGGGGAGCTGTTTTTT CASSQRGGDTGELFF 15 . many TRBJ2-2 TRBV10-1
TGTGCCAGCAGCATGACAGGTTGGGGGAAGGGGCAGTACTTC CASSMTGWGKGQYF 14 . many TRBJ2-7 TRBV28
TGTGCCAGCAGCCCCCGCACCGGTCAGCCCCAGCATTTT CASSPRTGQPQHF 13 . many TRBJ1-5 TRBV6-2/TRBV6-3
TGTGCCTCAGGGGGGTCCCAAGAGACCCAGTACTTC CASGGSQETQYF 12 . . TRBJ2-5 TRBV7-2
TGTGCCAGCTCACCAACGACTAGCGGGAATTTGGCCAAAAACATTCAGTACTTC CASSPTTSGNLAKNIQYF 18 TRBD2 many TRBJ2-4 TRBV18
TGTGCCAGCAGCCAACAGGCATTAACTCCTGGCTACACCTTC CASSQQALTPGYTF 14 . many TRBJ1-2 TRBV12-3/TRBV12-4
TGTGCCAGCAGCAGGGACAGGCGGTGGACTGAAGCTTTCTTT CASSRDRRWTEAFF 14 TRBD1 . TRBJ1-1 TRBV11-2
TGTGCCAGCAGCTTTCTGAGCTCCTATAATTCACCCCTCCACTTT CASSFLSSYNSPLHF 15 . . TRBJ1-6 TRBV7-2
TGTGCCTGCAGCGCCGGGACTAGCGGAGAGACCCAGTACTTC CACSAGTSGETQYF 14 TRBD2 . TRBJ2-5 TRBV7-3
TGTGCCAGCAGTTACCCCGGGACCGGCCGCGATTTCGAGCAGTACTTC CASSYPGTGRDFEQYF 16 . . TRBJ2-7 TRBV6-2/TRBV6-3